A single sample is the source of the 29 T cell receptor beta chains below, sequenced in a study of T-cell memory formation after mild COVID-19. TCRdb re-derived calls from the 5' RACE reads in MiXCR, one entry per CDR3 protein. This table has 400,000 to 550,000 distinct CDR3 sequences, 20% to 25% appearing once. Sequenced: PBMCs or a T cell subset sorted from them (not recorded which). These receptors originate from an adult woman who had mild COVID-19 (a few samples of this study predate the infection). Cell type and time point are not known.

This clonotype was observed many times. The V gene is TRBV4-2, the J gene TRBJ2-7; 16 nucleotides align to TRBD2. Looked up from germline, CDR1 is LGHNA and CDR2 is YNFKEQ. This CDR3 spans 17 amino acids. J lost 5 bases, V lost 5 bases, and 9 bases had no gene match. This CDR3 is CASSEGLAGGPRDEQYF. CDR3 DNA sequence: TGTGCCAGCAGCGAGGGACTAGCGGGAGGGCCTAGGGACGAGCAGTACTTC.

The chain carries TRBV6-6 and TRBJ2-1; 7 bases align to TRBD2. Looked up from germline, CDR1 is MNHNY and CDR2 is SVGAGI (reference sequence). With 6 bases clipped from V and 0 bases from J, the junction kept 11 bases outside the gene matches. This CDR3 region has 17 residues. This CDR3 is CASSSRTAGVSYNEQFF. The CDR3 DNA reads TGTGCCAGCAGCTCTCGTACGGCGGGAGTCTCCTACAATGAGCAGTTCTTC.

The chain uses TRBV11-2 and TRBJ2-7; a possible D gene is TRBD1 (5 bases). The CDR3 sequence is 14 residues long. Deletions cut 3 bases from V and 2 bases from J, with 11 bases between. CDR1 and CDR2 from the germline V gene are SGHAT and FQNNGV. For the CDR3, the DNA is TGTGCCAGCAGCTTGGGGCCAGTACCCTACGAGCAGTACTTC. Residues: CASSLGPVPYEQYF.

The chain carries TRBV24-1 and TRBJ2-1; 9 bases map to TRBD1. Per germline, CDR1 KGHDR and CDR2 SFDVKD. The CDR3 is 14 residues long. V lost 8 bases, J lost 8 bases, and 9 bases stayed unmatched. Here the CDR3 reads CATNSGTGFDEQFF. DNA of the CDR3: TGTGCCACCAACTCCGGGACAGGGTTCGATGAGCAGTTCTTC.

There are a few counts of this clonotype. The chain recombines TRBV4-1 with TRBJ2-2, with TRBD2 matching over 7 bases. The J segment lost 10 bases and the V segment lost 0 bases, leaving 5 bases of the junction unmatched. The CDR3 extends over 14 amino acids. Per the germline V gene, CDR1 is MGHRA and CDR2 is YSYEKL. CDR3 residues: CASSQDAGDQELFF. DNA for the CDR3: TGCGCCAGCAGCCAAGATGCGGGGGACCAGGAGCTGTTTTTT.

This clonotype was seen a few times. The chain is built from TRBV2 and TRBJ2-7, with 7 positions matching TRBD2. V was clipped by 7 bases and J by 4 bases; unmatched bases: 7. The germline gives CDR1 SNHLY, CDR2 FYNNEI. The length of the CDR3 is 13 residues. The CDR3 region is CASNGGGLYEQYF. CDR3 nucleotide sequence: TGTGCCAGCAATGGCGGGGGTTTATACGAGCAGTACTTC. The whole variable domain, remainder taken from reference TRBV2 and TRBJ2-7, is EPEVTQTPSHQVTQMGQEVILRCVPISNHLYFYWYRQILGQKVEFLVSFYNNEISEKSEIFDDQFSVERPDGSNFTLKIRSTKLEDSAMYFCASNGGGLYEQYFGPGTRLTVT.

This clonotype was picked up many times. The rearrangement joins TRBV7-2 to TRBJ2-2; D gene ambiguous. This CDR3 has 15 residues. CDR1 SGHTA and CDR2 FQGNSA come from the germline V gene. Trimming removed 5 bases from V and 1 base from J, with 11 bases in between. The CDR3 here is CASSPRPQNTGELFF. CDR3 sequence (DNA): TGTGCCAGCAGCCCTCGACCGCAGAACACCGGGGAGCTGTTTTTT.

This clonotype turned up a few times. The rearrangement joins TRBV25-1 to TRBJ1-1; 7 bases map to TRBD1. The CDR3 is 13 residues long. CDR1 is MGHDK and CDR2 is SYGVNS in the germline V gene. V lost 6 bases to trimming and J lost 5 bases; unmatched junction nucleotides: 6. CDR3 DNA sequence: TGTGCCAGCAGGGAACAGGGGCGTACTGAAGCTTTCTTT. Protein sequence: CASREQGRTEAFF.

This clonotype was seen repeatedly, ten times or more. The chain has TRBV7-6 and TRBJ1-4; unclear D gene. The CDR3 loop spans 13 amino acids. Between the trimmed V and J ends, which lost 3 bases and 8 bases, there was a span of 10 bases. The germline gives CDR1 SGHVS, CDR2 FNYEAQ. The chain's CDR3 is CASSLRVQEKLFF. The CDR3 nucleotides are TGTGCCAGCAGCTTGAGGGTGCAAGAAAAACTGTTTTTT. Based on the CDR3 plus reference TRBV7-6 and TRBJ1-4, the full variable domain is GAGVSQSPRYKVTKRGQDVALRCDPISGHVSLYWYRQALGQGPEFLTYFNYEAQQDKSGLPNDRFSAERPEGSISTLTIQRTEQRDSAMYRCASSLRVQEKLFFGSGTQLSVL.

The chain links TRBV19 to TRBJ2-2; the match to TRBD2 covers 7 bases. V shed 9 bases and J 7 bases; nucleotides not matched to a gene: 11. The CDR3 spans 14 residues. Per germline, CDR1 LNHDA and CDR2 SQIVND (reference sequence). The DNA of the CDR3 is TGTGCCAGCCGAAATAACGGGGGGAACGGGGAGCTGTTTTTT. Translated: CASRNNGGNGELFF.

This rearrangement joins TRBV4-1 to TRBJ2-5, with D tentatively TRBD2 (6 bases). In germline, CDR1 is MGHRA, CDR2 YSYEKL. The CDR3 length is 15 residues. V was shortened by 1 base and J by 5 bases, with 14 bases between the two germline ends. CDR3 in amino acids: CASSQARGGVETQYF. The DNA for the CDR3 is TGCGCCAGCAGCCAAGCGAGGGGAGGTGTGGAGACCCAGTACTTC.

The chain employs TRBV12-3 or TRBV12-4 and TRBJ1-2; D might be TRBD1 (6 bases). The CDR3 contains 17 residues. The ends were cut back, 6 bases at V and 0 bases at J, with 20 bases in the middle. The CDR3 DNA reads as TGTGCCAGCAGCGCAGGGGACATGACAACCACTAACTATGGCTACACCTTC. It specifies CASSAGDMTTTNYGYTF.

This clonotype has just a few counts. The rearrangement links TRBV7-2 to TRBJ2-1, with D uncertain. Trimming pared 2 bases from V and 9 bases from J, leaving 11 bases between. This CDR3 comprises 13 residues. The germline gives CDR1 SGHTA, CDR2 FQGNSA. CDR3: CASSLSPGIEQFF. The CDR3 DNA follows: TGTGCCAGCAGCTTATCCCCGGGCATTGAGCAGTTCTTC.

This clonotype was observed a handful of times. The V gene is TRBV18, the J gene TRBJ2-7, with 7 bases aligning to TRBD1. The CDR3 is 16 residues long. Trimming cost V 3 bases and J 5 bases; bases outside gene matches: 13. In germline, CDR1 is KGHSH, CDR2 LQKENI. CDR3 protein: CASSPRARGSPHEQYF. DNA for the CDR3: TGTGCCAGCTCACCCCGAGCCAGGGGGTCCCCCCACGAGCAGTACTTC.

This clonotype was detected a few times. The rearrangement uses TRBV7-2 and TRBJ2-3, with 9 bases matching TRBD2. In germline, CDR1 is SGHTA, CDR2 FQGNSA. This CDR3 is built from 15 residues. The J segment lost 5 bases and the V segment lost 2 bases, leaving 5 bases of the junction unmatched. The CDR3 coding sequence is TGTGCCAGCAGCTTAAGCGGGAGGCACATAGATACGCAGTATTTT. Protein sequence: CASSLSGRHIDTQYF. The whole variable domain, remainder taken from reference TRBV7-2 and TRBJ2-3, is GAGVSQSPSNKVTEKGKDVELRCDPISGHTALYWYRQSLGQGLEFLIYFQGNSAPDKSGLPSDRFSAERTGGSVSTLTIQRTQQEDSAVYLCASSLSGRHIDTQYFGPGTRLTVL.

This clonotype was detected ten times or more. The rearrangement joins TRBV20-1 to TRBJ2-3; 9 nucleotides match TRBD2. Looked up from germline, CDR1 is DFQATT and CDR2 is SNEGSKA (reference sequence). The CDR3 covers 18 residues. J was trimmed by 4 bases and V by 2 bases; bases with no gene match: 16. As DNA, the CDR3 is TGCAGTGCTAGATCTCCCGGCGGGGCGGGGGGGCCTCCAGATACGCAGTATTTT. It encodes CSARSPGGAGGPPDTQYF.

This clonotype was seen only a few times. This chain links TRBV20-1 with TRBJ1-1, with D possibly TRBD1 on 6 matching bases. Trimming removed 2 bases from V and 4 bases from J, with 17 bases in between. The germline V gene encodes CDR1 DFQATT and CDR2 SNEGSKA (reference sequence). This CDR3 region has 15 residues. As DNA, the CDR3 is TGCAGTGCTAGACGGCCGGGGGGCTGGGGCACTGAAGCTTTCTTT. It yields the protein CSARRPGGWGTEAFF.

This clonotype has just a few counts. The chain couples TRBV7-9 to TRBJ2-2, with a weak D call TRBD1 (6 bases). Germline lookup yields CDR1 SEHNR and CDR2 FQNEAQ (reference sequence). V shed 7 bases and J shed 5 bases, with 17 bases lying between them. The CDR3 loop spans 15 amino acids. CDR3 in amino acids: CASTFEGVETGELFF. CDR3 nucleotides: TGTGCCAGCACCTTCGAGGGGGTAGAGACCGGGGAGCTGTTTTTT.

This clonotype appeared a few times. The gene calls are TRBV12-3 or TRBV12-4 and TRBJ1-2, with no clear D. The ends were cut back, 6 bases at V and 0 bases at J, with 8 bases in the middle. This CDR3 contains 13 residues. The CDR3 region has the DNA TGTGCCAGCAGCTCCGCAGCTAACTATGGCTACACCTTC. Translating it yields CASSSAANYGYTF.

This clonotype has just a few counts. The chain recombines TRBV11-2 with TRBJ2-2; 7 bases agree with TRBD1. Germline CDR1 and CDR2: SGHAT and FQNNGV. The CDR3 spans 15 residues. The V segment lost 5 bases and the J segment 3 bases; nucleotides outside the gene matches: 6. Written as DNA, the CDR3 is TGTGCCAGCAGCCCGAGACAGGGATACACCGGGGAGCTGTTTTTT. As protein: CASSPRQGYTGELFF.

The rearrangement joins TRBV20-1 to TRBJ2-7; 8 nucleotides line up with TRBD1. The CDR3 length is 13 residues. V dropped 1 base and J dropped 2; count of bases not matched to a gene: 1. Looked up from germline, CDR1 is DFQATT and CDR2 is SNEGSKA (reference sequence). DNA of the CDR3: TGCAGTGCTAGAGTGACAGGGGCCTACGAGCAGTACTTC. Translation: CSARVTGAYEQYF.

In this sample, this clonotype turned up once. The rearrangement links TRBV24-1 to TRBJ2-7; D is undetermined. CDR1 is KGHDR, CDR2 SFDVKD, per germline. With 4 bases removed from V and 6 bases from J, the gap between germline ends came to 6 bases. This CDR3 has 11 amino acids. CDR3 sequence reads: CATSEGGEQYF. CDR3 DNA: TGTGCCACCAGTGAAGGCGGCGAGCAGTACTTC.

The genes are TRBV7-2 and TRBJ1-2; TRBD1 matches 12 bases. The germline V gene has CDR1 SGHTA and CDR2 FQGNSA. CDR3 length: 13 amino acids. J gave up 8 bases and V 5 bases, and 3 bases lay outside the gene matches. The CDR3 DNA reads TGTGCCAGCAGCGCGGGACAGGGGGCGGGCTACACCTTC. This translates into CASSAGQGAGYTF. The entire variable domain, with the rest obtained from reference TRBV7-2 and TRBJ1-2, is as follows: GAGVSQSPSNKVTEKGKDVELRCDPISGHTALYWYRQSLGQGLEFLIYFQGNSAPDKSGLPSDRFSAERTGGSVSTLTIQRTQQEDSAVYLCASSAGQGAGYTFGSGTRLTVV.

A few counts support this clonotype. The J gene is TRBJ2-1, the V gene TRBV5-1; weak D call: TRBD2 (6 bases). Germline CDR1 reads SGHRS; CDR2 reads YFSETQ. V lost 2 bases and J 3 bases, leaving 12 bases between the germline ends. The CDR3 length is 15 residues. The CDR3 here is CASSFPGRDYNEQFF. The CDR3 bases are TGCGCCAGCAGCTTTCCCGGGAGAGACTACAATGAGCAGTTCTTC.

This clonotype came up many times. The chain has TRBV4-3 and TRBJ2-7; 8 bases match TRBD2. This CDR3 is 16 amino acids long. Germline V gene data show CDR1 as LGHNA and CDR2 as YSLEER. V lost 2 bases, J lost 4 bases, and 10 bases stayed unmatched. Here the CDR3 DNA reads TGCGCCAGCAGCCAATACACCGGGACTAGTGGGTACGAGCAGTACTTC. Translated: CASSQYTGTSGYEQYF.

The sample holds a few counts of this clonotype. The V call is TRBV7-9, the J call TRBJ2-5, with D possibly TRBD2 on 7 matching bases. Germline V gives CDR1 SEHNR, CDR2 FQNEAQ (reference sequence). The CDR3 loop spans 15 amino acids. Trimming took 6 bases from V and 0 from J, leaving 14 bases between them. CDR3 DNA sequence: TGTGCCAGCAGTCCAGAGGGGGGGGACCAAGAGACCCAGTACTTC. Protein sequence: CASSPEGGDQETQYF.

Turning to this clonotype: A read error may produce the germline difference seen at one junction end. This chain connects TRBV5-1 to TRBJ2-2; 8 bases are a match to TRBD1. The CDR3 is made up of 13 amino acids. The germline CDR1 and CDR2 sequences are SGHRS and YFSETQ. Here the CDR3 reads CASSLGGQGEEVF. CDR3 DNA: TGCGCCAGCAGCTTGGGCGGACAGGGAGAGGAAGTTTTT.

This clonotype was observed a few times. J is TRBJ1-1 and V is TRBV20-1; D is unresolved. The CDR3 runs 13 residues. Germline loops: CDR1 DFQATT, CDR2 SNEGSKA (reference sequence). V was trimmed by 1 base and J by 1 base, leaving 7 bases between them. The CDR3 region is CSARVDPNTEAFF. The CDR3 coding sequence is TGCAGTGCTAGAGTGGACCCGAACACTGAAGCTTTCTTT.

This clonotype was observed a single time. The chain recombines TRBV5-1 with TRBJ2-1; TRBD1 matches at 7 bases. J lost 5 bases, V lost 4 bases, and 12 bases had no gene match. The germline CDR1 and CDR2 sequences are SGHRS and YFSETQ. CDR3 length: 16 residues. The CDR3: CASSVDPGQSHNEQFF. The CDR3, as DNA: TGCGCCAGCAGCGTCGATCCGGGACAGTCCCACAATGAGCAGTTCTTC.